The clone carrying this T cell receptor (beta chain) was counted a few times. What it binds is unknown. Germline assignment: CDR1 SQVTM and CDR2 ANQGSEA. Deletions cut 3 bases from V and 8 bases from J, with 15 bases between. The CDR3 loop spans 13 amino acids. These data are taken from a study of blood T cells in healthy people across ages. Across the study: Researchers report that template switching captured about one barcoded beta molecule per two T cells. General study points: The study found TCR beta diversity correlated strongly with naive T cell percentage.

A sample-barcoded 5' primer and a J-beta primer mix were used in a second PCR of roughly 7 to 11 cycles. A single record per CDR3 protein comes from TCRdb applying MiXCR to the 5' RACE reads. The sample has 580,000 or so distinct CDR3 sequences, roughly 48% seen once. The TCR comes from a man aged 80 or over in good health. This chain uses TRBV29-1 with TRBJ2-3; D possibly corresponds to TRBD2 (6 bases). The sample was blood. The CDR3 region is CSVDGGIRGTQYF. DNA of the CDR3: TGCAGCGTTGATGGCGGGATCCGGGGTACGCAGTATTTT.